The clone carrying this T cell receptor (beta chain) was observed a single time. The data were obtained in a study of blood T cell repertoires in COVID-19. TCRdb keeps only in-frame clones here, not all; method: immunoSEQ multiplex PCR. The profile shows 250,000 to 300,000 clones, 91% of them singletons. Germline assignment: CDR1 LNHDA and CDR2 SQIVND (reference sequence). The V and J ends lost 5 bases and 8 bases, in that order; junction bases with no gene match: 5. CDR3 length equals 13 residues. This TCR derives from a human donor in a cohort exposed to, infected with or recovered from COVID-19 (not recorded which). The donor label of this sample is uncertain. The V and J genes are TRBV19 and TRBJ1-4; 7 nucleotides match TRBD1. What was sequenced was PBMCs or T cells enriched from blood (not recorded which). CDR3 protein: CASSAGGAEKLFF. The CDR3 DNA follows: TGTGCCAGTAGTGCAGGGGGTGCAGAAAAACTGTTTTTT.